A single sample is the source of the 3 T cell receptor beta chains below, sequenced in a study of long-term antiretroviral therapy in people with HIV. This was the immunoSEQ v3.0 assay at survey level. The method was immunoSEQ multiplex PCR; TCRdb's version includes in-frame clones alone and lacks a portion of them. Of under 30,000 clones listed, under 90% are singletons. The input for sequencing was unsorted PBMCs, taken at the start of antiretroviral therapy, before treatment. The receptors shown here come from a woman between 18 and 30 years old with HIV.

A word on this clone: Without the conserved terminal phenylalanine or tryptophan, this CDR3 likely stems from a read error. Because the CDR3's place on the DNA is in doubt, the DNA is left out and the CDR3 is given as listed by TCRdb. This chain uses TRBV28 with TRBJ2-4. The germline V gene has CDR1 MDHEN and CDR2 SYDVKM. The CDR3 has 16 amino acids, counting both end residues. The chain's CDR3 is CASSFRQRLTTKPHHL.

The V and J genes are TRBV27 and TRBJ1-6; D gene unclear. V shed 5 bases and J shed 2 bases, with 10 bases lying between them. The CDR3 totals 15 residues. Germline values: CDR1 MNHEY, CDR2 SMNVEV (reference sequence). For the CDR3, the DNA is TGTGCCAGCAGTCTAAGGAAAGCCTATAATTCACCCCTCCACTTT. Protein: CASSLRKAYNSPLHF.

This chain joins TRBV6-5 and TRBJ1-4; D not certain. Germline CDR1 is MNHEY and CDR2 is SVGAGI. The ends were cut back, 3 bases at V and 0 bases at J, with 8 bases in the middle. The CDR3 is 15 residues long. The CDR3 DNA is TGTGCCAGCAGTTATGCCACTGCAACTAATGAAAAACTGTTTTTT. Translating gives CASSYATATNEKLFF.